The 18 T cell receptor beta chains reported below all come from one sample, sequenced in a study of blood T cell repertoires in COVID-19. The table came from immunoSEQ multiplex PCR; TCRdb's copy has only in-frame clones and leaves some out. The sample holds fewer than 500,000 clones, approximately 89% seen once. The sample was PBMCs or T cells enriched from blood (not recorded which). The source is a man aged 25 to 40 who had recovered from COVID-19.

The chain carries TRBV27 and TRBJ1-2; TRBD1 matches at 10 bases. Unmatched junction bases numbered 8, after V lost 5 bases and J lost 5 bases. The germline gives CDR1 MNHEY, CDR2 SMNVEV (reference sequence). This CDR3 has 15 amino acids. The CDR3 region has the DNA TGTGCCAGCAGTCTCGCGGGACAGGGGATGTATGGCTACACCTTC. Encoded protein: CASSLAGQGMYGYTF.

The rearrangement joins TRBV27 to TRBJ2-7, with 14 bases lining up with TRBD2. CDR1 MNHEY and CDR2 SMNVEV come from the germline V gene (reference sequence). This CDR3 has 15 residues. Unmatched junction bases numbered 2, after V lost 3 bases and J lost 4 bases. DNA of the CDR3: TGTGCCAGCAGTTTCGGGACTAGCGGGGGATACGAGCAGTACTTC. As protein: CASSFGTSGGYEQYF.

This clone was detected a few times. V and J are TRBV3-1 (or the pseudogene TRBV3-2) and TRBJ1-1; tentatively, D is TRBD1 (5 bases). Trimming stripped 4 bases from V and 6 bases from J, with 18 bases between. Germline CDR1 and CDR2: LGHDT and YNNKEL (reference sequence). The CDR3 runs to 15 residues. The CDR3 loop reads CASSPGVGGFAEAFF. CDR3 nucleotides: TGTGCCAGCAGCCCAGGAGTCGGGGGGTTTGCTGAAGCTTTCTTT.

CDR3 protein: CASSPSGSGEKLFF. In nucleotides, the CDR3 is TGCGCCAGCAGCCCCTCGGGGAGTGGTGAAAAACTGTTTTTT. The genes are TRBV5-1 and TRBJ1-4; D is unresolved. Trimming removed 4 bases from V and 7 bases from J, with 14 bases in between. This CDR3 has 14 residues. Germline loops: CDR1 SGHRS, CDR2 YFSETQ.

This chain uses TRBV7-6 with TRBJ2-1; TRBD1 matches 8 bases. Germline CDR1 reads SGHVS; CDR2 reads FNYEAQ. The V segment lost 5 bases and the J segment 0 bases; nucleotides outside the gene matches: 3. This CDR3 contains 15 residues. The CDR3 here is CASSRQGRSYNEQFF. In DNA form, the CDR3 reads TGTGCCAGCAGCCGACAGGGGCGCTCCTACAATGAGCAGTTCTTC.

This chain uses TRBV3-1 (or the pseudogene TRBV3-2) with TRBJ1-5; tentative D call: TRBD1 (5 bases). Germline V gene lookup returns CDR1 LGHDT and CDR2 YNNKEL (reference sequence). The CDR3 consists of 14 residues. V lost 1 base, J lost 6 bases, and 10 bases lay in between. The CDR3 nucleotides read TGTGCCAGCAGCCAAGGAGAAAGGGGTCAGCCCCAGCATTTT. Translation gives CASSQGERGQPQHF.

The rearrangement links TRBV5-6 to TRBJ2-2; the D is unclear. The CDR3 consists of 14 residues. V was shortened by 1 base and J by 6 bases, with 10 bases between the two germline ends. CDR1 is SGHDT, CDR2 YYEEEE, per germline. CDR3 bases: TGTGCCAGCAGCTTGTTAAGCGCGGCCGGGGAGCTGTTTTTT. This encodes CASSLLSAAGELFF.

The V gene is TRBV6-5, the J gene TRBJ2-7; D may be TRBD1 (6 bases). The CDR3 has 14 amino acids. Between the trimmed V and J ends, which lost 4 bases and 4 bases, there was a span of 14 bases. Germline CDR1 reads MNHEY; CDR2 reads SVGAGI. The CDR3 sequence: CASSLGRGGYEQYF. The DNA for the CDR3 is TGTGCCAGCAGTTTAGGCAGGGGTGGGTACGAGCAGTACTTC.

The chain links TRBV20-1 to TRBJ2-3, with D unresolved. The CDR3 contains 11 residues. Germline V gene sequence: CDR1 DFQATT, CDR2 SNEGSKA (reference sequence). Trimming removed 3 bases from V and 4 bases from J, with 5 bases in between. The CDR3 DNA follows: TGCAGTGCTAGTCTCCCAGATACGCAGTATTTT. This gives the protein CSASLPDTQYF.

The CDR3 loop reads CASSFLTGDYEQYF. Here the CDR3 DNA reads TGTGCCAGCAGCTTCCTTACAGGGGATTACGAGCAGTACTTC. The chain carries TRBV7-6 and TRBJ2-7; 7 nucleotides line up with TRBD1. Per germline, CDR1 SGHVS and CDR2 FNYEAQ. The V gene end was trimmed by 3 bases and the J gene end by 4 bases; junction bases not matched to a gene: 6. The length of the CDR3 is 14 residues.

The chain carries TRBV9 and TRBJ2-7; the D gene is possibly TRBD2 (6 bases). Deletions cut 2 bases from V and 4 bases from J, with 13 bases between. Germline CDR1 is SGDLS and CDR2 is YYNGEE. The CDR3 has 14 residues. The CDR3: CASSVTREAYEQYF. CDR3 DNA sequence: TGTGCCAGCAGCGTGACTAGAGAGGCTTACGAGCAGTACTTC.

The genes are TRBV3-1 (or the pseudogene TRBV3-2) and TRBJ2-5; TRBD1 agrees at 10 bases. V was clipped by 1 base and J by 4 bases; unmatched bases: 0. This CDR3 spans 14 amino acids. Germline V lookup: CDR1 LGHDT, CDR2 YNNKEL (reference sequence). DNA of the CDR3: TGTGCCAGCAGCCAAGGGACAGGGGGAGAGACCCAGTACTTC. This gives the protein CASSQGTGGETQYF.

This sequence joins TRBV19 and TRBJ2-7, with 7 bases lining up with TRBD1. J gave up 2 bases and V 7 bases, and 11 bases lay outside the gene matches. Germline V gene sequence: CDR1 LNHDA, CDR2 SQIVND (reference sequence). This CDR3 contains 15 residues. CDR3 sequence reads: CASTKFFQGAYEQYF. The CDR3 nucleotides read TGTGCCAGTACCAAATTCTTCCAGGGGGCCTACGAGCAGTACTTC.

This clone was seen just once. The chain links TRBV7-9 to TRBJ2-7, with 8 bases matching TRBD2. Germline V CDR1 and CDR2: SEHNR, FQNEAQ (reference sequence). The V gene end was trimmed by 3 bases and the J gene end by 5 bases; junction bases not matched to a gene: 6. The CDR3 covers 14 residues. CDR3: CASSFGGGTHEQYF. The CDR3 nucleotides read TGTGCCAGCAGCTTCGGCGGGGGGACCCACGAGCAGTACTTC.

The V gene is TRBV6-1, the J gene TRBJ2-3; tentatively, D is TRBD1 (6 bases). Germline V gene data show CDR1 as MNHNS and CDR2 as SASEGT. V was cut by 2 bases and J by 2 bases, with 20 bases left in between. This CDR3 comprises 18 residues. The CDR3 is CASSEMVGVRGNTDTQYF. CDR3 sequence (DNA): TGTGCCAGCAGTGAAATGGTCGGCGTGAGGGGGAACACAGATACGCAGTATTTT.

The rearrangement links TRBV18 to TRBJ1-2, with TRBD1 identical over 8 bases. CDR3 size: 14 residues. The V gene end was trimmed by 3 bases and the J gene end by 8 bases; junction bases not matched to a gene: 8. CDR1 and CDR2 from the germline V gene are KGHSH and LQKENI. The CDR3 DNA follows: TGTGCCAGCTCACCGACGCGACAGGGGAACGGCTACACCTTC. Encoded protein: CASSPTRQGNGYTF. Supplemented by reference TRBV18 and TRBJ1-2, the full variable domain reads NAGVMQNPRHLVRRRGQEARLRCSPMKGHSHVYWYRQLPEEGLKFMVYLQKENIIDESGMPKERFSAEFPKEGPSILRIQQVVRGDSAAYFCASSPTRQGNGYTFGSGTRLTVV.

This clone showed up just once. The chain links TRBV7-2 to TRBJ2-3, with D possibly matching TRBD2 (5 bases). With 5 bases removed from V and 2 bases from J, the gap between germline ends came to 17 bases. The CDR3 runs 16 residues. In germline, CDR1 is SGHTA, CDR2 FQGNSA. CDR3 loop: CASSLSLSGITDTQYF. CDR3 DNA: TGTGCCAGCAGCCTAAGTTTGAGCGGAATCACAGATACGCAGTATTTT. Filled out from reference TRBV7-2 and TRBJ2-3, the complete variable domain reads GAGVSQSPSNKVTEKGKDVELRCDPISGHTALYWYRQSLGQGLEFLIYFQGNSAPDKSGLPSDRFSAERTGGSVSTLTIQRTQQEDSAVYLCASSLSLSGITDTQYFGPGTRLTVL.

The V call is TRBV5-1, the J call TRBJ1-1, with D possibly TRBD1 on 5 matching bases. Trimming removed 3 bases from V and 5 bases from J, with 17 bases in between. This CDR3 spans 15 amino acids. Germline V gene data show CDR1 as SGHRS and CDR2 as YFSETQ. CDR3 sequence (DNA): TGCGCCAGCAGCTCCGGCTCGGGGGTAGGGACTGAAGCTTTCTTT. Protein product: CASSSGSGVGTEAFF.